This is a list of T cell receptor beta chains from one sample in a study of blood T cell repertoires in COVID-19. Produced via immunoSEQ multiplex PCR; TCRdb's table is partial and in-frame only. The table includes about 64,000 clones, more than 60% detected once. The sample comprised peripheral blood. These receptors were obtained from a human donor in a cohort sampled during active COVID-19. Both conserved end residues are part of each CDR3. Each record gives: D gene, V gene, J gene, clone size, CDR3 protein, CDR3 DNA. A D gene is named only where the DNA matches it firmly. Expanded clones get a size class; other rows say once, few or many, or leave the size out.

TRBD1	TRBV6-2/TRBV6-3	TRBJ1-1	NA	CASSKDRGLNTEAFF	TGTGCCAGCAGTAAGGACAGGGGGCTGAACACTGAAGCTTTCTTT
NA	TRBV5-1	TRBJ2-3	once	CASTGTDTQYF	TGCGCCAGCACCGGCACAGATACGCAGTATTTT
NA	TRBV6-1	TRBJ2-6	NA	CASSEEGAGANVLTF	TGTGCCAGCAGTGAAGAGGGGGCTGGGGCCAACGTCCTGACTTTC
NA	TRBV29-1	TRBJ2-1	NA	CSVEALAAAKDEQFF	TGCAGCGTTGAGGCCCTAGCAGCTGCCAAGGATGAGCAGTTCTTC
NA	TRBV6-2/TRBV6-3	TRBJ1-5	NA	CASSYSSTGNQPQHF	TGTGCCAGCAGTTACTCCTCGACAGGCAATCAGCCCCAGCATTTT
NA	TRBV2	TRBJ1-1	NA	CASSGLLAANTEAFF	TGTGCCTCCTCAGGGCTACTGGCCGCGAACACTGAAGCTTTCTTT
TRBD1	TRBV30	TRBJ1-5	NA	CAWSAGGSQPQHF	TGTGCCTGGAGTGCAGGGGGAAGTCAGCCCCAGCATTTT
NA	TRBV7-5	TRBJ2-7	NA	CARSCQGSSYEQYF	TGTGCCAGAAGCTGCCAGGGGAGCTCCTACGAGCAGTACTTC
TRBD1	TRBV19	TRBJ1-4	NA	CASSASTGRSEKLFF	TGTGCCAGTAGTGCCTCGACAGGGCGGTCAGAAAAACTGTTTTTT
NA	TRBV7-9	TRBJ2-3	NA	CASSARDKGTDTQYF	TGTGCCAGCAGCGCCCGGGACAAAGGCACAGATACGCAGTATTTT
NA	TRBV27	TRBJ1-2	many	CASSLLVRRGKLYGYTF	TGTGCCAGCAGTTTATTGGTTAGGAGAGGGAAGCTATATGGCTACACCTTC
TRBD2	TRBV5-5	TRBJ2-1	NA	CASSPRTGLAGISSYNEQFF	TGTGCCAGCAGCCCACGGACGGGACTAGCGGGGATTAGCTCCTACAATGAGCAGTTCTTC
TRBD1	TRBV30	TRBJ1-5	NA	CAWNQQGRGNQPQHF	TGTGCCTGGAATCAACAGGGGAGAGGCAATCAGCCCCAGCATTTT
NA	TRBV28	TRBJ2-3	NA	CASSLESTDTQYF	TGTGCCAGCAGTTTGGAGTCCACAGATACGCAGTATTTT
TRBD1	TRBV6-6	TRBJ1-6	few	CANQGAPGSPLHF	TGTGCCAACCAGGGGGCTCCGGGATCACCCCTCCACTTT
NA	TRBV4-1	TRBJ2-3	NA	CASSQDSGSSTDTQYF	TGCGCCAGCAGCCAAGATTCTGGCAGTAGCACAGATACGCAGTATTTT
NA	TRBV7-8	TRBJ1-5	once	CASSLVSQRHQPQHF	TGTGCCAGCAGCTTAGTTTCACAGAGACATCAGCCCCAGCATTTT
TRBD1	TRBV14	TRBJ1-2	once	CASSRGGQGYGYTF	TGTGCCAGCAGCCGAGGGGGACAGGGCTATGGCTACACCTTC
NA	TRBV2	TRBJ1-1	NA	CASTYPTGEAFF	TGTGCCAGCACATACCCTACAGGAGAAGCTTTCTTT
NA	TRBV11-3	TRBJ1-1	NA	CASSPGQGGTEAFF	TGTGCCAGCAGCCCCGGGCAGGGAGGCACTGAAGCTTTCTTT
TRBD1	TRBV2	TRBJ1-6	NA	CASSARGTGDSPLHF	TGTGCCAGCAGTGCTCGAGGGACAGGGGATTCACCCCTCCACTTT
NA	TRBV10-1	TRBJ2-1	NA	CASSKTGTYNEQFF	TGCGCCAGCAGCAAAACAGGGACCTACAATGAGCAGTTCTTC
TRBD2	TRBV7-3	TRBJ2-5	medium-sized	CASSLWGGETQYF	TGTGCCAGCAGCTTATGGGGGGGAGAGACCCAGTACTTC